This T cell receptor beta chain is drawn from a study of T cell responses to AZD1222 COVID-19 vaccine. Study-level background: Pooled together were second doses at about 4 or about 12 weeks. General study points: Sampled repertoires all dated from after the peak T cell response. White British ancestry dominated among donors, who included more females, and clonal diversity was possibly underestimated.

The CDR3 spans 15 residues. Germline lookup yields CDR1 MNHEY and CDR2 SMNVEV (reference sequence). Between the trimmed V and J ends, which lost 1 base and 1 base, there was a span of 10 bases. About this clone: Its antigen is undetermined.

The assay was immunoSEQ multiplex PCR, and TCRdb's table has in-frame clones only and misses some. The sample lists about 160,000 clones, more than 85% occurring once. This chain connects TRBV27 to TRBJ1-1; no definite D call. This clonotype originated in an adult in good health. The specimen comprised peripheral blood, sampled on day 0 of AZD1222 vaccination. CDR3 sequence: CASSLFGDPNTEAFF. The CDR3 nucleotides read TGTGCCAGCAGTTTATTTGGAGACCCGAACACTGAAGCTTTCTTT.